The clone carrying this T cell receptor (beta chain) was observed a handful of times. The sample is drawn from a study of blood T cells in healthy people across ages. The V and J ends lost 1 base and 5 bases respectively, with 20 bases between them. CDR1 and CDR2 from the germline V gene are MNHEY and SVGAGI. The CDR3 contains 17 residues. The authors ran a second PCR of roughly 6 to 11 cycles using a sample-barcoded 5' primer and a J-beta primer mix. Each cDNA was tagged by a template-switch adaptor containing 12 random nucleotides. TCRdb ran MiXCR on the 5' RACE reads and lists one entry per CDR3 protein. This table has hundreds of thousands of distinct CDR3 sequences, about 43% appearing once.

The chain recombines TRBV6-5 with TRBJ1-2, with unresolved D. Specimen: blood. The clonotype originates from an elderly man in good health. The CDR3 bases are TGTGCCAGCAGTTACTACCCGCCTTACCAACCCCTTTATGGCTACACCTTC. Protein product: CASSYYPPYQPLYGYTF.